Sequencing of this T cell receptor beta chain was carried out in a study of somatic mutations in cytotoxic T cells in rheumatoid arthritis (dated by TCRdb to 2017 to 2019). General notes on the study: Right after diagnosis and prior to the start of any treatment, under 35 ml EDTA of peripheral blood was drawn from patients. Sorted V beta1+ cells also underwent TCRB sequencing, and some V beta antibody-stained T-cell populations were flow-sorted at nearly 100% purity on a FACSAria II or Sony SH800. In newly diagnosed rheumatoid arthritis without treatment, the study examined if expanded CD8+ T-cell clones harbor somatic mutations, relying on TCRB deep sequencing to characterize clonality. A total of 65 rheumatoid arthritis patients and approximately 21 healthy controls underwent TCRB deep sequencing. Patients and controls did not essentially differ in median age, which was nearly identical between the groups.

The CDR3 runs 15 residues from the cysteine to the phenylalanine. Only the CDR3 DNA stays, 45 bases, in frame from base 1. Sequences MGHRA (CDR1) and YSYEKL (CDR2) are obtained from the germline V gene. The V end loses 4 bases and the J end loses 6 bases, and a stretch of 16 bases separates them. Genomic DNA underwent TCRB CDR3 sequencing using the immunoSEQ assay. Per the original workflow: Only a few patient CD8+ clones larger than 1% matched published virus-specific TCRB sequences when compared against them. Nothing other than productive TCRB rearrangements was included in the analyses. Clonality was expressed as a Shannon entropy-based productive clonality index, with each clone defined by a unique TCRB CDR3 sequence. The template counts of each clone relative to the total templates per sample were used to calculate repertoire overlap between two samples. V-gene usage measured by flow cytometry correlated with TCRB sequencing V-gene usage, with a Spearman r of around 0.62. TCRdb's version of the immuneACCESS table is confined to in-frame rearrangements and falls short of the full clone set. An unresolved V gene accounts for under half of the shortfall where checked; the remainder is of unknown origin. The DNA was the basis for D and trimming; V, J and clone size are from that table. Present in this sample are about 29,000 clones, 70% to 90% of which were seen just once. Around 9% of the sample is held by the ten biggest clonotypes.

In its sample, this clone was seen a few times. Its antigen is still unknown. No per-base quality is available; no much larger clone lies one base away. CD4+ and CD8+ cells were isolated by positive magnetic bead selection on an AutoMACS, and purity was checked by flow cytometry. Clonal expansions were first screened by flow cytometry with a TCR V beta antibody panel, then characterized by TCRB deep sequencing of sorted CD8+ fractions. Ficoll-Paque PLUS density gradient separation was used to isolate peripheral blood mononuclear cells. Using Nucleospin Tissue or Tissue XS kits, DNA was extracted from CD4-enriched, CD8-enriched or PBMC samples, with quantification by a Qubit 2.0 fluorometer. Summary of the overall study and its limitations: The antigen targets of the expanded CD8+ clones were unknown, and absence from virus-specific databases did not rule out viral specificity. Healthy controls showed no age-related increase in CD8+ clonality, whereas patients did (Spearman r=0.49). The slight underrepresentation of TRBV07 in patients was not corrected for multiple comparisons. CD8+ T-cell clonality in rheumatoid arthritis patients was not significantly different from that in age-matched healthy controls. Several identical CD8+ TCRB sequences were found in both blood and synovial fluid, and in about an eighth of the roughly 60 patients the largest CD8+ clone exceeded 20% of CD8+ cells.

The TCR comes from an adult with rheumatoid arthritis. Source material: CD8+ T cells sorted from blood. Here the chain combines TRBV4-1 and TRBJ1-5; the D gene assignment is ambiguous. The CDR3 region reads CASSRGIREGQPQHF. The sequenced DNA is TGCGCCAGCAGCCGAGGCATTAGGGAAGGTCAGCCCCAGCATTTT.